The 30 T cell receptor beta chains in this list originate from one sample, sequenced in a study of T cells in Graves' hyperthyroidism and ophthalmopathy. Using RNA transcripts as the source, TCR beta CDR3 regions were amplified. The HTBI set primed first-round TCR CDR3 RT-PCR. Each CDR3 protein gets one entry after TCRdb re-called the multiplex PCR reads with MiXCR. The sample holds roughly 580,000 distinct CDR3 sequences, approximately 15% seen once. Sequences were obtained from blood. These receptors were obtained from a woman aged 25 to 45 with Graves' hyperthyroidism that later progressed to Graves' ophthalmopathy.

This clonotype was recorded at least ten times. J is TRBJ1-2 and V is TRBV24-1; no firm D call. V shed 4 bases and J shed 7 bases, with 15 bases lying between them. This CDR3 has 14 amino acids. CDR1 KGHDR and CDR2 SFDVKD come from the germline V gene. The CDR3, as DNA: TGTGCCACCAGTGACTCCGCCGTGGGTCTTGGCTACACCTTC. Translating it yields CATSDSAVGLGYTF.

There are a few counts of this clonotype. This chain uses TRBV6-2 or TRBV6-3 with TRBJ1-1; possible D gene TRBD1, 5 bases. Per the germline V gene, CDR1 is MNHEY and CDR2 is SVGEGT. The CDR3 covers 15 residues. V shed 1 base and J shed 1 base, with 10 bases lying between them. CDR3 in DNA: TGTGCCAGCAGTTACTACGGGGCTTGGAACACTGAAGCTTTCTTT. It is translated as CASSYYGAWNTEAFF.

This clonotype was detected many times. The CDR3, as DNA: TGTGCCAGCAGCTTAATGGCAGGACAAGAGACCCAGTACTTC. It specifies CASSLMAGQETQYF. The V call is TRBV11-2, the J call TRBJ2-5; no firm D call. The CDR3 loop spans 14 amino acids. Germline V CDR1 and CDR2: SGHAT, FQNNGV. V shed 2 bases and J shed 2 bases, with 9 bases lying between them.

The J gene is TRBJ1-5, the V gene TRBV12-3 or TRBV12-4; 7 bases fit TRBD1. The CDR3 extends over 15 amino acids. J was trimmed by 4 bases and V by 1 base; bases with no gene match: 4. The CDR3 nucleotides read TGTGCCAGCAGTTTAGACAGGGGCTTTAATCAGCCCCAGCATTTT. Its protein product is CASSLDRGFNQPQHF.

This clonotype was recorded many times. This sequence joins TRBV6-5 and TRBJ1-1; TRBD1 is a possible D gene (6 bases). The CDR3 is 15 residues long. V lost 4 bases and J 1 base, leaving 13 bases between the germline ends. Germline CDR1 MNHEY, CDR2 SVGAGI. Here the CDR3 DNA reads TGTGCCAGCAGTTCAAGACAGGCAACGAACACTGAAGCTTTCTTT. Its translation is CASSSRQATNTEAFF.

This clonotype showed up many times. V and J are TRBV28 and TRBJ1-1; D remains unclear. CDR1 MDHEN and CDR2 SYDVKM come from the germline V gene. V dropped 6 bases and J dropped 0 bases, with 14 bases sitting between them. The CDR3 runs 15 residues. CDR3 nucleotides: TGTGCCAGCAGGGCGGGTAGGGAGATGAACACTGAAGCTTTCTTT. Amino acids: CASRAGREMNTEAFF.

This clonotype was counted many times. The chain combines TRBV28 with TRBJ1-1, with D unclear. Germline values: CDR1 MDHEN, CDR2 SYDVKM. The CDR3 consists of 14 residues. V shed 3 bases and J shed 0 bases, with 8 bases lying between them. This chain's CDR3 is CASSFSDMNTEAFF. The DNA of the CDR3 is TGTGCCAGCAGTTTTTCAGATATGAACACTGAAGCTTTCTTT.

This clonotype was counted ten times or more. V gene TRBV30 combines with J gene TRBJ1-2, with TRBD1 matching 8 bases. The CDR3 is made up of 18 amino acids. V dropped 3 bases and J dropped 2; count of bases not matched to a gene: 17. Germline CDR1 is GTSNPN and CDR2 is SVGIG (reference sequence). CDR3 protein: CAWRLTGGLRGQNYGYTF. CDR3 in DNA: TGTGCCTGGAGACTTACCGGGGGACTCAGGGGGCAGAACTATGGCTACACCTTC.

V and J are TRBV5-1 and TRBJ2-5, with D perhaps TRBD1 or TRBD2 (5 bases each). CDR3 length: 16 residues. V lost 4 bases and J lost 5, with 21 bases in between. The germline CDR1 and CDR2 sequences are SGHRS and YFSETQ. CDR3 DNA: TGCGCCAGCAGCACGGGACCGGAGGTAGCGAGGGAGACCCAGTACTTC. It encodes CASSTGPEVARETQYF.

The J gene is TRBJ2-7, the V gene TRBV13, with 7 bases aligning to TRBD2. V dropped 4 bases and J dropped 7; count of bases not matched to a gene: 13. Germline assignment: CDR1 PRHDT and CDR2 FYEKMQ (reference sequence). CDR3 length equals 15 residues. CDR3 sequence (DNA): TGTGCCAGCAGCTCTGGTGGCGGGAGTGAGGGTGAGCAGTACTTC. Translated, it gives CASSSGGGSEGEQYF.

This clonotype was recorded many times. This chain uses TRBV19 with TRBJ2-5; D gene unclear. This CDR3 is 13 amino acids long. Germline CDR1 and CDR2: LNHDA and SQIVND (reference sequence). Trimming cost V 0 bases and J 1 base, with 3 bases left between them. The CDR3: CASSIEGQETQYF. The CDR3 bases are TGTGCCAGTAGTATAGAGGGCCAAGAGACCCAGTACTTC.

V usage is TRBV27 and J usage is TRBJ2-1, with 11 bases fitting TRBD2. Germline V gives CDR1 MNHEY, CDR2 SMNVEV (reference sequence). This CDR3 is 16 amino acids long. The junction had 10 bases not matched to a gene; V was cut back by 4 bases and J by 8 bases. The CDR3: CASSSVLAGDRDEQFF. In DNA form, the CDR3 reads TGTGCCAGCAGTTCCGTACTAGCGGGAGACCGCGATGAGCAGTTCTTC.

In its sample, this clonotype was seen many times. The chain employs TRBV11-3 and TRBJ2-5, with D possibly being TRBD2 (5 bases). The CDR3 spans 11 residues. Trimming took 6 bases from V and 7 from J, leaving 9 bases between them. Per the germline V gene, CDR1 is SGHNT and CDR2 is YENEEA. The CDR3 nucleotides read TGTGCCAGCAGAGACCGGGGGACCCAGTACTTC. It yields the protein CASRDRGTQYF.

This clonotype was found many times. The CDR3 reads CASSKQGDWQETQYF. Here the CDR3 DNA reads TGTGCCAGCAGTAAACAGGGGGACTGGCAAGAGACCCAGTACTTC. The rearrangement joins TRBV7-2 to TRBJ2-5, with 8 bases identical to TRBD1. The CDR3 runs to 15 residues. V lost 6 bases to trimming and J lost 2 bases; unmatched junction nucleotides: 8. CDR1 SGHTA and CDR2 FQGNSA come from the germline V gene. The variable domain in full, completed from reference TRBV7-2 and TRBJ2-5, reads GAGVSQSPSNKVTEKGKDVELRCDPISGHTALYWYRQSLGQGLEFLIYFQGNSAPDKSGLPSDRFSAERTGGSVSTLTIQRTQQEDSAVYLCASSKQGDWQETQYFGPGTRLLVL.

The chain uses TRBV27 and TRBJ2-1; 8 positions match TRBD1. Germline V gene sequence: CDR1 MNHEY, CDR2 SMNVEV (reference sequence). The CDR3 runs to 15 residues. J was trimmed by 8 bases and V by 3 bases; bases with no gene match: 9. This CDR3 reads CASSFAQGAWDEQFF. The CDR3 bases are TGTGCCAGCAGTTTCGCCCAGGGGGCGTGGGATGAGCAGTTCTTC.

Many counts were recorded for this clonotype. The CDR3 coding sequence is TGTGCCACCAGTGATTCAGACAGGACCTATGGCTACACCTTC. Translated, it gives CATSDSDRTYGYTF. The rearrangement links TRBV24-1 to TRBJ1-2; perhaps TRBD1 as D (6 bases). The CDR3 has 14 residues. Germline V lookup: CDR1 KGHDR, CDR2 SFDVKD. The V end was cut by 2 bases, the J end by 4 bases, with 10 bases between.

This clonotype was seen ten or more times. The V call is TRBV24-1, the J call TRBJ2-5; D is ambiguous. Germline loops: CDR1 KGHDR, CDR2 SFDVKD. V lost 4 bases, J lost 0 bases, and 5 bases lay in between. This CDR3 spans 13 amino acids. The CDR3 DNA reads as TGTGCCACCAGTGACGGACACCAAGAGACCCAGTACTTC. This translates into CATSDGHQETQYF.

This clonotype was observed a few times. The chain combines TRBV25-1 with TRBJ1-2, with D hard to call. Trimming shortened V by 0 bases and J by 4 bases, and 3 bases separated the two germline ends. Germline V gene sequence: CDR1 MGHDK, CDR2 SYGVNS. The CDR3 is made up of 12 amino acids. CDR3 DNA sequence: TGTGCCAGCAGTGAATACCCCTATGGCTACACCTTC. This codes for CASSEYPYGYTF.

This sequence joins TRBV20-1 and TRBJ2-7, with 9 positions matching TRBD2. There are 16 residues in the CDR3. The J segment lost 2 bases and the V segment lost 3 bases, leaving 11 bases of the junction unmatched. Germline CDR1 DFQATT, CDR2 SNEGSKA (reference sequence). In DNA, the CDR3 is TGCAGTGCTAGTGGGGGCCCTAGCGGGACAACCTACGAGCAGTACTTC. This encodes CSASGGPSGTTYEQYF.

In DNA form, the CDR3 reads TGCAGTGCTAGTGACAGAGAAATTGAAGCTTTCTTT. This encodes CSASDREIEAFF. The chain uses TRBV20-1 and TRBJ1-1; perhaps TRBD1 as D (5 bases). With 3 bases removed from V and 7 bases from J, the gap between germline ends came to 12 bases. CDR1 and CDR2 (germline): DFQATT, SNEGSKA (reference sequence). The CDR3 consists of 12 residues.

Here the CDR3 reads CSARLAGVVSTDTQYF. The DNA for the CDR3 is TGCAGTGCTAGACTAGCGGGAGTAGTGTCCACAGATACGCAGTATTTT. The chain couples TRBV20-1 to TRBJ2-3, with 10 bases matching TRBD2. Germline V gene lookup returns CDR1 DFQATT and CDR2 SNEGSKA (reference sequence). After removal of 2 bases from V and 2 bases from J, the junction contained 7 bases not matched to a gene. CDR3 length: 16 residues.

The J gene is TRBJ2-5, the V gene TRBV10-3; maybe TRBD2 (6 bases). Trimming removed 6 bases at V and 2 bases at J, with 10 bases between. Germline CDR1 and CDR2: ENHRY and SYGVKD. The CDR3 has 13 residues. The CDR3 DNA follows: TGTGCCATCAGCCTGGGGGGTCAAGAGACCCAGTACTTC. Protein sequence: CAISLGGQETQYF.

The V gene is TRBV19, the J gene TRBJ1-5; no firm D call. Germline CDR1 and CDR2: LNHDA and SQIVND (reference sequence). This CDR3 region has 15 residues. Deletions cut 2 bases from V and 1 base from J, with 9 bases between. CDR3 in amino acids: CASSIRGESNQPQHF. The CDR3 nucleotides are TGTGCCAGTAGTATACGGGGAGAGAGCAATCAGCCCCAGCATTTT.

This clonotype appeared many times. The chain joins TRBV6-2 or TRBV6-3 to TRBJ2-1; D gene uncertain. CDR3 length: 14 residues. Germline CDR1 is MNHEY and CDR2 is SVGEGT. Trimming pared 2 bases from V and 2 bases from J, leaving 7 bases between. DNA of the CDR3: TGTGCCAGCAGTTACGAAGTCGCCTACAATGAGCAGTTCTTC. Residues: CASSYEVAYNEQFF.

This clonotype has a handful of counts. The chain uses TRBV24-1 and TRBJ2-1, with TRBD2 matching over 16 bases. Germline loops: CDR1 KGHDR, CDR2 SFDVKD. The CDR3 covers 16 residues. Trimming cost V 4 bases and J 15 bases; bases outside gene matches: 11. This CDR3 reads CATSEGGTSGRAGRFF. DNA of the CDR3: TGTGCCACCAGTGAGGGCGGGACTAGCGGGAGGGCCGGGCGGTTCTTC.

This clonotype was counted only a few times. The rearrangement links TRBV12-3 or TRBV12-4 to TRBJ2-2; D possibly matches TRBD1 or TRBD2 (7 bases each). V was trimmed by 5 bases and J by 3 bases, leaving 13 bases between them. There are 15 residues in the CDR3. The DNA of the CDR3 is TGTGCCAGCAGTCCACAGGGGAGGGACACCGGGGAGCTGTTTTTT. Translated, it gives CASSPQGRDTGELFF.

This clonotype was counted at least ten times. The V and J genes are TRBV13 and TRBJ2-4; the match to TRBD2 covers 7 bases. Losses at the gene ends were 1 base for V and 11 bases for J; bases not matched to a gene: 8. Germline CDR1 PRHDT, CDR2 FYEKMQ (reference sequence). CDR3 length: 14 residues. In DNA form, the CDR3 reads TGTGCCAGCAGCTTAGAGGGAGGGAGTCCTTTTCAGTACTTC. It translates to CASSLEGGSPFQYF.

At least ten counts were recorded for this clonotype. The chain employs TRBV12-3 or TRBV12-4 and TRBJ2-2; the match to TRBD2 covers 8 bases. V trimming: 3 bases; J trimming: 5 bases; junction bases outside the gene matches: 5. The CDR3 contains 15 residues. The CDR3 DNA reads TGTGCCAGCAGTTTCGGCCTAGCGGGTACCGGGGAGCTGTTTTTT. This encodes CASSFGLAGTGELFF.

In its sample, this clonotype was seen a few times. This chain joins TRBV18 and TRBJ2-1, with 7 bases matching TRBD2. The V and J ends lost 3 bases and 9 bases, in that order; junction bases with no gene match: 17. The CDR3 loop spans 17 amino acids. Germline CDR1 is KGHSH and CDR2 is LQKENI. CDR3 bases: TGTGCCAGCTCACCTAGGGATAGGGACTACCTCATTGGTGAGCAGTTCTTC. It codes for CASSPRDRDYLIGEQFF.

This clonotype was seen ten or more times. This chain's CDR3 is CASSSWTGALGGNGYTF. CDR3 coding DNA: TGTGCCAGCAGTTCCTGGACAGGGGCACTTGGAGGAAATGGCTACACCTTC. The chain links TRBV12-3 or TRBV12-4 to TRBJ1-2; 9 bases map to TRBD1. The CDR3 runs to 17 residues. V gave up 4 bases and J gave up 6 bases; unmatched junction bases: 15.